This record looks at one TCR beta chain sequence and its context. Its cognate antigen is unknown. The source of the sample is a study of T cell repertoires in cytomegalovirus infection. Study in general: It was recently identified HLA-C-restricted and well-studied HLA-B-restricted CMV epitopes that the study used. Based on public TCR beta signatures, there were indications of CMV infection and of a matching HLA type. Regarding the study as a whole: CMV-specific TCR beta clonotypes restricted by HLA-C dominated the ex vivo response. Carriers of CMV plus the relevant HLA were identified by cumulative public TCR beta family frequency.

In TCRdb, the reads were re-called with MiXCR into one record per CDR3 protein. The data show roughly 500,000 distinct CDR3 sequences, 33% seen once. The CDR3 runs to 14 residues. The V gene's germline CDR1 is SGHAT and CDR2 FQNNGV. The ends were cut back, 5 bases at V and 2 bases at J, with 11 bases in the middle. The TCR sequence derives from a human donor in good health (CMV status not recorded). Some clones in this sample may be carry-over from other donors' samples. The material sequenced was cultured PBMCs, taken from culture after CMV antigen stimulation. The chain has TRBV11-2 and TRBJ2-3, with D unresolved. CDR3 sequence (DNA): TGTGCCAGCAGCCCACGCGGCCTCACAGATACGCAGTATTTT. It yields the protein CASSPRGLTDTQYF.